The clone carrying this TCR beta chain was counted a single time. Measured with immunoSEQ multiplex PCR; TCRdb has only the in-frame clones, and not every one. Among approximately 46,000 clones, roughly three quarters were seen once, and the ten largest hold around 2.7%. This specimen belongs to a study of OX40 agonist ivuxolimab in advanced cancers. In the study overall: Patients took ivuxolimab, an agonistic anti-OX40 (CD134) antibody. The diagnoses of dose-escalation patients were hepatocellular carcinoma, melanoma, renal cell or head and neck cancer. A history of anti-PD-1, anti-PD-L1 or anti-CTLA-4 therapy was acceptable, and over 35% had some.

The germline V gene encodes CDR1 SNHLY and CDR2 FYNNEI. The CDR3 is 13 residues long. V lost 11 bases and J 5 bases, leaving 16 bases between the germline ends. The chain couples TRBV2 to TRBJ1-5; perhaps TRBD1 as D (5 bases). Sequenced material: CD4+ or CD8+ T cells sorted from blood, taken in a trial of the OX40 agonist ivuxolimab. The receptor was derived from an adult with an advanced solid tumor such as melanoma, head and neck, liver or kidney cancer. The CDR3 coding sequence is TGTGCCGGACATACTCGTTTAGATCAGCCCCAGCATTTT. Amino acid sequence: CAGHTRLDQPQHF.